A single sample is the source of the 29 T cell receptor beta chains below, sequenced in a study of response to subunit inactivated influenza vaccine. Using its own MiXCR run on the RT-PCR reads, TCRdb lists one record per CDR3 protein. The sample shows around 650,000 distinct CDR3 sequences, 15% to 18% of them seen only once. This specimen was PBMCs from blood, taken 11 to 12 days after vaccination. These TCRs come from a middle-aged man who received an inactivated influenza vaccine.

This clonotype was seen a handful of times. The CDR3 bases are TGTGCCAGCAGCTTAGGGGTTATGAAGACCCAGTACTTC. It specifies CASSLGVMKTQYF. V and J are TRBV7-2 and TRBJ2-5; the D is unclear. The V and J ends lost 1 base and 6 bases respectively, with 9 bases between them. Germline-derived CDR1 and CDR2 are SGHTA and FQGNSA. This CDR3 is 13 amino acids long. Together with reference TRBV7-2 and TRBJ2-5, the CDR3 gives the full variable domain: GAGVSQSPSNKVTEKGKDVELRCDPISGHTALYWYRQSLGQGLEFLIYFQGNSAPDKSGLPSDRFSAERTGGSVSTLTIQRTQQEDSAVYLCASSLGVMKTQYFGPGTRLLVL.

The chain employs TRBV18 and TRBJ2-7, with 7 positions matching TRBD1. CDR1 and CDR2 from the germline V gene are KGHSH and LQKENI. This CDR3 spans 16 amino acids. The V gene end was trimmed by 5 bases and the J gene end by 1 base; junction bases not matched to a gene: 11. In DNA, the CDR3 is TGTGCCAGCTCATCCGGGACAGAGGGAATGTCCTACGAGCAGTACTTC. It is translated as CASSSGTEGMSYEQYF.

The chain links TRBV7-6 to TRBJ2-2, with 7 positions matching TRBD2. In germline, CDR1 is SGHVS, CDR2 FNYEAQ. V lost 2 bases, J lost 0 bases, and 3 bases stayed unmatched. CDR3 length: 16 residues. CDR3 in amino acids: CASSLLAEANTGELFF. CDR3 nucleotide sequence: TGTGCCAGCAGCTTACTAGCGGAGGCGAACACCGGGGAGCTGTTTTTT.

This chain uses TRBV7-8 with TRBJ2-7, with TRBD2 identical over 11 bases. Germline V gene sequence: CDR1 SGHVS, CDR2 FQNEAQ. The CDR3 sequence is 16 residues long. The junction had 13 bases not matched to a gene; V was cut back by 3 bases and J by 9 bases. CDR3 sequence (DNA): TGTGCCAGCAGCTTGGGGGTAGCGGGGGGGCAGCAAGGGCAGTACTTC. The encoded protein is CASSLGVAGGQQGQYF.

This chain uses TRBV7-9 with TRBJ2-5, with a weak D call TRBD1 (5 bases). This CDR3 spans 16 amino acids. V lost 5 bases and J 5 bases, leaving 21 bases between the germline ends. Germline values: CDR1 SEHNR, CDR2 FQNEAQ (reference sequence). Here the CDR3 DNA reads TGTGCCAGCAGCCCGCTTGGTGGGGCTTTGGGGGAGACCCAGTACTTC. Residues: CASSPLGGALGETQYF.

This clonotype has more than one count but fewer than ten. V usage is TRBV16 and J usage is TRBJ1-2; D possibly corresponds to TRBD1 (6 bases). The CDR3 is made up of 13 amino acids. CDR1 and CDR2 from the germline V gene are KGHSY and FQNENV. V lost 3 bases and J 7 bases, leaving 12 bases between the germline ends. CDR3 in amino acids: CASSQTTGSGYTF. As DNA, the CDR3 is TGTGCCAGCAGCCAGACCACAGGGAGTGGCTACACCTTC.

The chain is built from TRBV28 and TRBJ2-5; D is undetermined. V lost 2 bases to trimming and J lost 2 bases, with 12 bases between them. CDR3 length: 15 amino acids. Germline CDR1 is MDHEN and CDR2 is SYDVKM. The CDR3: CASSLTGATQETQYF. In DNA form, the CDR3 reads TGTGCCAGCAGTTTAACTGGCGCGACACAAGAGACCCAGTACTTC.

There are many counts of this clonotype. J is TRBJ2-3 and V is TRBV27; weak D call: TRBD1 (5 bases). The germline V gene encodes CDR1 MNHEY and CDR2 SMNVEV (reference sequence). The CDR3 extends over 15 amino acids. Trimming stripped 2 bases from V and 2 bases from J, with 11 bases between. CDR3 sequence reads: CASSLQGSFTDTQYF. The CDR3 region has the DNA TGTGCCAGCAGTTTACAGGGAAGTTTCACAGATACGCAGTATTTT.

This clonotype was recorded many times. The chain couples TRBV6-6 to TRBJ1-4; 9 bases match TRBD1. Germline V gives CDR1 MNHNY, CDR2 SVGAGI (reference sequence). The CDR3 spans 12 residues. V lost 8 bases and J lost 5; bases outside the gene matches: 0. In nucleotides, the CDR3 is TGTGCCAGCGGGACAGGGAATGAAAAACTGTTTTTT. Its translation: CASGTGNEKLFF.

This clonotype was counted at least ten times. The V gene is TRBV29-1, the J gene TRBJ2-2; perhaps D is TRBD1 or TRBD2 (5 bases each). The V end lost 7 bases, the J end lost 6 bases, and 12 bases lay between the germline ends. The CDR3 consists of 12 residues. The germline gives CDR1 SQVTM, CDR2 ANQGSEA. This CDR3 reads CSGGDVSGELFF. As DNA, the CDR3 is TGCAGCGGTGGGGACGTATCCGGGGAGCTGTTTTTT.

Ten or more counts support this clonotype. The chain uses TRBV29-1 and TRBJ2-7, with D maybe TRBD1 (5 bases). The CDR3 has 13 amino acids. Trimming removed 5 bases from V and 5 bases from J, with 16 bases in between. Germline lookup yields CDR1 SQVTM and CDR2 ANQGSEA. CDR3 sequence: CSVLGVQADEQYF. CDR3 bases: TGCAGCGTTCTAGGGGTCCAGGCCGACGAGCAGTACTTC.

This clonotype was recorded many times. The V and J genes are TRBV7-9 and TRBJ1-3, with D maybe TRBD1 (6 bases). The CDR3 length is 15 residues. V lost 4 bases to trimming and J lost 2 bases, with 12 bases between them. Germline V lookup: CDR1 SEHNR, CDR2 FQNEAQ (reference sequence). CDR3 amino acids: CASSYYRETGNTIYF. As DNA, the CDR3 is TGTGCCAGCAGCTACTACAGGGAAACTGGAAACACCATATATTTT.

J is TRBJ2-1 and V is TRBV9; D unresolved. Germline CDR1 SGDLS, CDR2 YYNGEE. V dropped 1 base and J dropped 11 bases, with 13 bases sitting between them. The CDR3 loop spans 13 amino acids. Written as DNA, the CDR3 is TGTGCCAGCAGCGTATCATCAGCTACTCAGCAGTTCTTC. Translation: CASSVSSATQQFF.

This clonotype appeared a few times. V is TRBV7-2 and J is TRBJ2-5, with no clear D. CDR1 and CDR2 (germline): SGHTA, FQGNSA. The length of the CDR3 is 15 residues. Trimming shortened V by 5 bases and J by 2 bases, and 15 bases separated the two germline ends. In DNA, the CDR3 is TGTGCCAGCAGCCCCAGGACCATTCTTCAAGAGACCCAGTACTTC. Amino acid sequence: CASSPRTILQETQYF.

This clonotype has just a few counts. The genes are TRBV6-2 or TRBV6-3 and TRBJ2-2; 8 nucleotides match TRBD1. After removal of 5 bases from V and 3 bases from J, the junction contained 8 bases not matched to a gene. The CDR3 runs to 16 residues. CDR1 is MNHEY, CDR2 SVGEGT, per germline. The DNA for the CDR3 is TGTGCCAGCAGTCTAAACTCAGGGGGCCACACCGGGGAGCTGTTTTTT. It specifies CASSLNSGGHTGELFF.

This clonotype appeared a few times. The chain recombines TRBV4-1 with TRBJ1-1; D not resolved. The germline CDR1 and CDR2 sequences are MGHRA and YSYEKL. The V end was cut by 0 bases, the J end by 4 bases, with 9 bases between. The CDR3 sequence is 14 residues long. CDR3 region: CASSQDPIATEAFF. The CDR3 region has the DNA TGCGCCAGCAGCCAAGACCCGATCGCCACTGAAGCTTTCTTT.

The rearrangement links TRBV24-1 to TRBJ2-3; TRBD1 aligns across 7 bases. V dropped 0 bases and J dropped 0; count of bases not matched to a gene: 2. This CDR3 has 16 amino acids. CDR1 and CDR2 (germline): KGHDR, SFDVKD. The CDR3 bases are TGTGCCACCAGTGATTTGCAGGGACAGAGCACAGATACGCAGTATTTT. It yields the protein CATSDLQGQSTDTQYF.

V is TRBV7-2 and J is TRBJ1-1; D unresolved. Between the trimmed V and J ends, which lost 7 bases and 0 bases, there was a span of 12 bases. Germline V CDR1 and CDR2: SGHTA, FQGNSA. The CDR3 is made up of 14 amino acids. As DNA, the CDR3 is TGTGCCAGCACCTGGACTCAACTGAACACTGAAGCTTTCTTT. Amino acids: CASTWTQLNTEAFF.

V and J are TRBV14 and TRBJ2-1; a weak D match, TRBD1 (5 bases). V was cut by 0 bases and J by 6 bases, with 12 bases left in between. This CDR3 comprises 15 residues. Germline CDR1 SGHDN, CDR2 FVKESK. The CDR3 sequence is CASSQDLTRVNEQFF. Written as DNA, the CDR3 is TGTGCCAGCAGCCAAGATCTCACCAGGGTCAATGAGCAGTTCTTC.

This clonotype was observed many times. The gene calls are TRBV5-1 and TRBJ2-2; TRBD1 matches at 8 bases. Germline trimming cut 1 base from V and 6 bases from J; bases unmatched to any gene: 5. This CDR3 region has 15 residues. Germline assignment: CDR1 SGHRS and CDR2 YFSETQ. In DNA form, the CDR3 reads TGCGCCAGCAGCTTGTACAGGGGGTACGCCGGGGAGCTGTTTTTT. It translates to CASSLYRGYAGELFF.

This clonotype was detected only a few times. The V and J genes are TRBV11-2 and TRBJ2-6; D might be TRBD1 or TRBD2, each matching 6 bases. CDR3 length: 19 residues. Germline V gene sequence: CDR1 SGHAT, CDR2 FQNNGV. The V end was cut by 5 bases, the J end by 0 bases, with 20 bases between. The CDR3 coding sequence is TGTGCCAGCAGCCCGGGGGACAACCCATGGTTCTCTGGGGCCAACGTCCTGACTTTC. The encoded protein is CASSPGDNPWFSGANVLTF.

The chain recombines TRBV15 with TRBJ2-2, with D tentatively TRBD1 (5 bases). The CDR3 is 17 residues long. Germline CDR1 LNHNV, CDR2 YYDKDF (reference sequence). Deletions cut 1 base from V and 7 bases from J, with 19 bases between. CDR3 residues: CATSRVTGLGRGGELFF. The DNA for the CDR3 is TGTGCCACCAGCAGAGTAACAGGTTTAGGTAGAGGCGGGGAGCTGTTTTTT. Combining the CDR3 with reference TRBV15 and TRBJ2-2 gives the whole variable domain DAMVIQNPRYQVTQFGKPVTLSCSQTLNHNVMYWYQQKSSQAPKLLFHYYDKDFNNEADTPDNFQSRRPNTSFCFLDIRSPGLGDTAMYLCATSRVTGLGRGGELFFGEGSRLTVL.

The table lists this clonotype with a few counts. The rearrangement joins TRBV28 to TRBJ2-4; 7 nucleotides agree with TRBD1. Germline V gives CDR1 MDHEN, CDR2 SYDVKM. Trimming took 4 bases from V and 3 from J; bases not matched to a gene: 3. The CDR3 runs to 14 residues. CDR3 sequence: CASSSQGDKNIQYF. The DNA for the CDR3 is TGTGCCAGCAGTTCTCAGGGGGACAAAAACATTCAGTACTTC.

The rearrangement joins TRBV28 to TRBJ2-5; tentative D call: TRBD1 (5 bases). The CDR3 runs to 14 residues. The V end lost 5 bases, the J end lost 1 base, and 11 bases lay between the germline ends. The germline gives CDR1 MDHEN, CDR2 SYDVKM. CDR3 region: CASSTDSFQETQYF. In DNA, the CDR3 is TGTGCCAGCAGTACCGACAGTTTCCAAGAGACCCAGTACTTC. Looking up the rest from reference TRBV28 and TRBJ2-5 gives the full variable domain: DVKVTQSSRYLVKRTGEKVFLECVQDMDHENMFWYRQDPGLGLRLIYFSYDVKMKEKGDIPEGYSVSREKKERFSLILESASTNQTSMYLCASSTDSFQETQYFGPGTRLLVL.

This clonotype was found a few times. The chain couples TRBV28 to TRBJ2-7; TRBD1 agrees at 9 bases. Germline V CDR1 and CDR2: MDHEN, SYDVKM. J lost 5 bases, V lost 3 bases, and 5 bases had no gene match. This CDR3 spans 14 amino acids. CDR3 DNA sequence: TGTGCCAGCAGTTTCGGGACAGGGTTTAACGAGCAGTACTTC. It encodes CASSFGTGFNEQYF.

This clonotype was seen a handful of times. V gene TRBV6-1 combines with J gene TRBJ2-5; D gene uncertain. Trimming took 2 bases from V and 2 from J, leaving 9 bases between them. The germline CDR1 and CDR2 sequences are MNHNS and SASEGT. The CDR3 has 14 amino acids. In nucleotides, the CDR3 is TGTGCCAGCAGTGAATCCCTGGGTCAAGAGACCCAGTACTTC. Protein: CASSESLGQETQYF.

This clonotype came up many times. V gene TRBV5-1 combines with J gene TRBJ2-7, with TRBD1 identical over 9 bases. Per germline, CDR1 SGHRS and CDR2 YFSETQ. The CDR3 runs 15 residues. The trim removed 4 bases at V and 2 bases at J, leaving 7 bases unmatched. CDR3: CASSRQTGGTYEQYF. CDR3 coding DNA: TGCGCCAGCAGCCGCCAGACAGGGGGTACCTACGAGCAGTACTTC.

This clonotype has more than one count but fewer than ten. The CDR3 reads CAISDRTTYEQYF. DNA of the CDR3: TGTGCCATCAGTGACAGGACCACCTACGAGCAGTACTTC. The J gene is TRBJ2-7, the V gene TRBV10-3; unclear D gene. With 3 bases removed from V and 2 bases from J, the gap between germline ends came to 8 bases. The CDR3 contains 13 residues. Germline V gene sequence: CDR1 ENHRY, CDR2 SYGVKD.

This clonotype was found a few times. This chain links TRBV12-3 or TRBV12-4 with TRBJ2-7; TRBD1 matches at 9 bases. J was trimmed by 7 bases and V by 7 bases; bases with no gene match: 8. The CDR3 covers 13 residues. The CDR3 coding sequence is TGTGCCAGCAATTCACACAGGGGGCGAGAGCAGTACTTC. Its translation is CASNSHRGREQYF.